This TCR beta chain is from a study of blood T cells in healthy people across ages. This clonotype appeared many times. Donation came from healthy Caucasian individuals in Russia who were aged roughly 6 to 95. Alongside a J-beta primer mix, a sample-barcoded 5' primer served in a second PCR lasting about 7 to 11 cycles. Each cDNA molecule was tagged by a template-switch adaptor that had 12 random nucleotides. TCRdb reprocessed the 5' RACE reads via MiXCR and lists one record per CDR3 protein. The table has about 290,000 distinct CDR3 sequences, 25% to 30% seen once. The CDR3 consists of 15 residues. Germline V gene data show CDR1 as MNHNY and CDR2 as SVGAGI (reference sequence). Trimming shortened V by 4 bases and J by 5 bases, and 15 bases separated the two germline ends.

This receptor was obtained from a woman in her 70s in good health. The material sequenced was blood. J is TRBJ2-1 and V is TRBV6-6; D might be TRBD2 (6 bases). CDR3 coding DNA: TGTGCCAGCAGTTTCCTAGCGTTACCTGACAATGAGCAGTTCTTC. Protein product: CASSFLALPDNEQFF.